Presented here are 26 T cell receptor beta chains from one specimen sequenced in a study of cytomegalovirus exposure and HLA in healthy donors. Sequencing was performed with immunoSEQ multiplex PCR; in TCRdb, only in-frame clones are kept and a portion is missing. This table has about 98,000 clones, roughly 85% appearing once. Sequencing was done on a sample of PBMCs. The receptors stem from a woman aged 25 to 39 in good health and CMV-seronegative.

This chain joins TRBV5-1 and TRBJ2-3; 11 bases match TRBD2. The ends lost 3 bases at V and 0 bases at J; junction bases unmatched: 3. CDR1 SGHRS and CDR2 YFSETQ come from the germline V gene. The CDR3 sequence is 16 residues long. The CDR3 nucleotides read TGCGCCAGCAGCTCGGGACTAGCGGAAAGCACAGATACGCAGTATTTT. Its translation is CASSSGLAESTDTQYF. Filled out from reference TRBV5-1 and TRBJ2-3, the complete variable domain reads KAGVTQTPRYLIKTRGQQVTLSCSPISGHRSVSWYQQTPGQGLQFLFEYFSETQRNKGNFPGRFSGRQFSNSRSEMNVSTLELGDSALYLCASSSGLAESTDTQYFGPGTRLTVL.

The genes are TRBV5-5 and TRBJ2-7; D gene unclear. The CDR3 covers 12 residues. CDR1 and CDR2 (germline): SGHKS, YYEKEE (reference sequence). V was shortened by 2 bases and J by 3 bases, with 6 bases between the two germline ends. The DNA of the CDR3 is TGTGCCAGCAGCTTAAGACTCTACGAGCAGTACTTC. Protein product: CASSLRLYEQYF.

This clone was seen only a few times. This sequence joins TRBV7-9 and TRBJ1-4; possibly TRBD1 for D (6 bases). Germline CDR1 reads SEHNR; CDR2 reads FQNEAQ (reference sequence). The CDR3 has 14 residues. V was trimmed by 5 bases and J by 7 bases, leaving 14 bases between them. In DNA form, the CDR3 reads TGTGCCAGCAGCCATCAGGGGAGAGGTGAAAAACTGTTTTTT. Amino acid sequence: CASSHQGRGEKLFF. Full variable domain (missing parts from reference TRBV7-9 and TRBJ1-4): DTGVSQNPRHKITKRGQNVTFRCDPISEHNRLYWYRQTLGQGPEFLTYFQNEAQLEKSRLLSDRFSAERPKGSFSTLEIQRTEQGDSAMYLCASSHQGRGEKLFFGSGTQLSVL.

Only a few counts were recorded for this clone. The genes are TRBV29-1 and TRBJ1-1; D might be TRBD1 (6 bases). V lost 6 bases and J lost 1, with 9 bases in between. This CDR3 comprises 12 residues. Germline values: CDR1 SQVTM, CDR2 ANQGSEA. The CDR3, as DNA: TGCAGCGTAGCGACAGGGAACACTGAAGCTTTCTTT. Protein sequence: CSVATGNTEAFF.

This chain connects TRBV5-1 to TRBJ1-3; D not certain. The V gene's germline CDR1 is SGHRS and CDR2 YFSETQ. The V gene lost 0 bases and the J gene lost 1 base, with 8 bases spanning the gap. There are 15 residues in the CDR3. The CDR3 DNA is TGCGCCAGCAGCTTGGCGTCGGTATCTGGAAACACCATATATTTT. Protein product: CASSLASVSGNTIYF.

CDR3 bases: TGTGCCAGCAGCCAACCTAGCGGGGCCTACAATGAGCAGTTCTTC. Its protein product is CASSQPSGAYNEQFF. The chain recombines TRBV27 with TRBJ2-1; the match to TRBD2 covers 9 bases. The CDR3 has 15 residues. The V segment lost 6 bases and the J segment 2 bases; nucleotides outside the gene matches: 5. Germline V lookup: CDR1 MNHEY, CDR2 SMNVEV (reference sequence).

The rearrangement links TRBV4-2 to TRBJ1-4, with 9 positions matching TRBD1. Germline V CDR1 and CDR2: LGHNA, YNFKEQ. V was pared by 4 bases and J by 8 bases, with 2 bases of the junction left unmatched. The CDR3 consists of 13 residues. CDR3 in amino acids: CASSPGQGEKLFF. CDR3 nucleotides: TGTGCCAGCAGCCCGGGACAGGGAGAAAAACTGTTTTTT.

The rearrangement joins TRBV7-7 to TRBJ1-2; 7 bases align to TRBD1. The CDR3 is made up of 18 amino acids. CDR1 is SSHAT and CDR2 is FNYEAQ in the germline V gene (reference sequence). With 1 base clipped from V and 3 bases from J, the junction kept 14 bases outside the gene matches. CDR3 bases: TGTGCCAGCAGCTTAGACCCAATGACAGGGAATTCGTACTATGGCTACACCTTC. It encodes CASSLDPMTGNSYYGYTF.

The chain links TRBV6-5 to TRBJ2-7; 9 bases line up with TRBD2. After removal of 0 bases from V and 3 bases from J, the junction contained 6 bases not matched to a gene. Per germline, CDR1 MNHEY and CDR2 SVGAGI. The CDR3 spans 16 residues. Here the CDR3 reads CASSYSFSGGSYEQYF. DNA for the CDR3: TGTGCCAGCAGTTACTCTTTTAGCGGGGGAAGCTACGAGCAGTACTTC.

This clone was observed a single time. V and J are TRBV4-2 and TRBJ2-7; 11 bases align to TRBD2. V shed 2 bases, J shed 2 bases, and the junction held 2 bases outside the gene matches. This CDR3 region has 15 residues. Germline CDR1 and CDR2: LGHNA and YNFKEQ. The CDR3 region is CASSQIAGGPYEQYF. The CDR3 nucleotides read TGTGCCAGCAGCCAAATAGCGGGAGGGCCCTACGAGCAGTACTTC.

V is TRBV6-5 and J is TRBJ2-5, with a weak D call TRBD2 (7 bases). This CDR3 is 15 amino acids long. The germline V gene encodes CDR1 MNHEY and CDR2 SVGAGI. V lost 6 bases and J lost 4, with 18 bases in between. The CDR3 DNA follows: TGTGCCAGCAGGCCCGGTGGGGGGGCTCCAGAGACCCAGTACTTC. Its protein product is CASRPGGGAPETQYF.

This chain uses TRBV21-1 with TRBJ2-6; the table assigns TRBD1, which was not confirmed against the DNA. TRBV21-1 is designated a pseudogene. The CDR3 spans 19 residues. CDR3 bases: TGTGCCAGCAGCAAAGATGGGCGGGACAGGGATGCTGGGGCCAACGTCCTGACTTTC. Residues: CASSKDGRDRDAGANVLTF.

CDR3 sequence: CASRETGHSNQPQHF. CDR3 in DNA: TGTGCCAGTAGGGAGACGGGACATAGCAATCAGCCCCAGCATTTT. The genes are TRBV19 and TRBJ1-5, with TRBD1 as a possible D gene (6 bases). Deletions cut 6 bases from V and 0 bases from J, with 12 bases between. In germline, CDR1 is LNHDA, CDR2 SQIVND (reference sequence). The CDR3 runs to 15 residues.

The V gene is TRBV9, the J gene TRBJ2-2; 8 positions agree with TRBD2. The V gene's germline CDR1 is SGDLS and CDR2 YYNGEE. Trimming removed 2 bases from V and 1 base from J; junction bases left unmatched: 1. This CDR3 has 15 residues. Here the CDR3 reads CASSVSGVNTGELFF. CDR3 DNA sequence: TGTGCCAGCAGCGTTAGCGGGGTGAACACCGGGGAGCTGTTTTTT.

Written as DNA, the CDR3 is TGTGCCAGCAGCCAAGATCTAGCGACAGGGGTCTATGGCTACACCTTC. Its translation: CASSQDLATGVYGYTF. This rearrangement joins TRBV14 to TRBJ1-2; 8 nucleotides agree with TRBD1. Trimming removed 0 bases from V and 4 bases from J; junction bases left unmatched: 7. Germline loops: CDR1 SGHDN, CDR2 FVKESK. The CDR3 contains 16 residues.

This clone appeared a few times. This chain links TRBV4-1 with TRBJ1-2; D ambiguous. There are 11 residues in the CDR3. V lost 6 bases to trimming and J lost 8 bases, with 10 bases between them. Looked up from germline, CDR1 is MGHRA and CDR2 is YSYEKL. The CDR3 reads CASRPSGGYTF. The CDR3 DNA follows: TGCGCCAGCAGACCGAGCGGGGGCTACACCTTC.

Concerning this clone itself: At one of its ends the junction is not consistent with the germline gene, which may arise from a read error. The genes are TRBV4-1 and TRBJ2-7, with TRBD1 as a possible D gene (5 bases). The CDR3 has 14 residues. CDR1 is MGHRA and CDR2 is YSYEKL in the germline V gene. The chain's CDR3 is CASTQGMGPYEQYF. The CDR3 DNA sequence: TGCGCCAGCACCCAAGGAATGGGGCCCTACGAGCAGTACTTC.

V and J are TRBV5-6 and TRBJ2-1; 8 bases are shared with TRBD2. CDR3 length: 13 residues. V was pared by 0 bases and J by 8 bases, with 1 base of the junction left unmatched. The germline CDR1 and CDR2 sequences are SGHDT and YYEEEE. The CDR3 coding sequence is TGTGCCAGCAGCTTGGCCGGGAGGGATGAGCAGTTCTTC. It is translated as CASSLAGRDEQFF.

The chain combines TRBV7-3 with TRBJ1-5, with 7 bases aligning to TRBD1. Germline CDR1 reads SGHTA; CDR2 reads FQGTGA. The V segment lost 7 bases and the J segment 2 bases; nucleotides outside the gene matches: 11. There are 16 residues in the CDR3. The CDR3 loop reads CASKIVATGRNQPQHF. The CDR3 DNA sequence: TGTGCCAGCAAAATAGTTGCGACAGGGCGCAATCAGCCCCAGCATTTT. Combining the CDR3 with reference TRBV7-3 and TRBJ1-5 gives the whole variable domain GAGVSQTPSNKVTEKGKYVELRCDPISGHTALYWYRQSLGQGPEFLIYFQGTGAADDSGLPNDRFFAVRPEGSVSTLKIQRTERGDSAVYLCASKIVATGRNQPQHFGDGTRLSIL.

This chain connects TRBV9 to TRBJ1-4, with 7 bases matching TRBD1. Per germline, CDR1 SGDLS and CDR2 YYNGEE. Germline trimming cut 3 bases from V and 7 bases from J; bases unmatched to any gene: 9. The CDR3 length is 15 residues. The CDR3, as DNA: TGTGCCAGCAGCGCGCAGGGGGGCGTCGGTGAAAAACTGTTTTTT. Amino acid sequence: CASSAQGGVGEKLFF.

The rearrangement joins TRBV5-1 to TRBJ2-7; perhaps TRBD2 as D (6 bases). Germline V gene lookup returns CDR1 SGHRS and CDR2 YFSETQ. The CDR3 contains 14 residues. Trimming removed 2 bases from V and 4 bases from J, with 13 bases in between. CDR3 protein: CASSLSNRGYEQYF. CDR3 nucleotides: TGCGCCAGCAGCTTATCAAACCGGGGGTACGAGCAGTACTTC.

The chain joins TRBV4-2 to TRBJ2-7, with a tentative D call TRBD2 (5 bases). Deletions cut 1 base from V and 9 bases from J, with 16 bases between. CDR1 is LGHNA, CDR2 YNFKEQ, per germline. The CDR3 runs to 14 residues. In DNA, the CDR3 is TGTGCCAGCAGCCAAGGTGGAGGCGGAGTTGCGCAGTACTTC. Translating gives CASSQGGGGVAQYF.

The rearrangement links TRBV10-2 to TRBJ2-7; 9 positions match TRBD1. From germline, CDR1 is WSHSY and CDR2 SAAADI. J was trimmed by 5 bases and V by 6 bases; bases with no gene match: 11. The CDR3 contains 15 residues. CDR3 DNA sequence: TGCGCCAGCAGACCCACGGAGGGACAGGGTCACGAGCAGTACTTC. It codes for CASRPTEGQGHEQYF.

The chain couples TRBV7-2 to TRBJ2-7; D perhaps matches TRBD1 (6 bases). CDR1 and CDR2 from the germline V gene are SGHTA and FQGNSA. The CDR3 runs to 14 residues. Deletions cut 5 bases from V and 4 bases from J, with 15 bases between. This CDR3 is CASSPEQGWYEQYF. The CDR3 DNA is TGTGCCAGCAGCCCTGAGCAGGGGTGGTACGAGCAGTACTTC.

In this sample, this clone turned up once. V gene TRBV4-1 combines with J gene TRBJ2-2; D is unresolved. V lost 1 base to trimming and J lost 1 base, with 4 bases between them. CDR1 and CDR2 (germline): MGHRA, YSYEKL. The CDR3 is 14 residues long. The CDR3 nucleotides are TGCGCCAGCAGCCAAGCCCGGAACACCGGGGAGCTGTTTTTT. Amino acid sequence: CASSQARNTGELFF.

This clone has a single count. This chain joins TRBV10-2 and TRBJ2-7; tentatively, D is TRBD2 (6 bases). The CDR3 sequence is 15 residues long. V lost 1 base and J lost 0, with 10 bases in between. CDR1 is WSHSY and CDR2 is SAAADI in the germline V gene. The CDR3 region has the DNA TGCGCCAGCAGTGAGTATGGGGGGAGCTCCTACGAGCAGTACTTC. Its protein product is CASSEYGGSSYEQYF.